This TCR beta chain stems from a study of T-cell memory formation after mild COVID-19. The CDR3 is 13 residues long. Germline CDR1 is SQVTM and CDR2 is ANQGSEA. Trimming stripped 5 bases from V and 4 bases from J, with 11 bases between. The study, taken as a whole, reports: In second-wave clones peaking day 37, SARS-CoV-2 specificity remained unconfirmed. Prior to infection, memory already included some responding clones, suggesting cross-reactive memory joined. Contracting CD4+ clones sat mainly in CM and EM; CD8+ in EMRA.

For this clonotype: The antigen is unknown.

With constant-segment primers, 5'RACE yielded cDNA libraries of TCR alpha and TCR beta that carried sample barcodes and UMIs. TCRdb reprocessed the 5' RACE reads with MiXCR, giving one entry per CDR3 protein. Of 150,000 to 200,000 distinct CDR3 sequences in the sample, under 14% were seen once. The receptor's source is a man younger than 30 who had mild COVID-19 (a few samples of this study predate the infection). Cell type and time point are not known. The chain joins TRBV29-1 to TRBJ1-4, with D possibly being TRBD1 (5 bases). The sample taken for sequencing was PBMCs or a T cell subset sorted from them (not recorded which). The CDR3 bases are TGCAGCGTTCCGGGACGGGATAATGAAAAACTGTTTTTT. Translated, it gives CSVPGRDNEKLFF.